This TCR beta chain derives from a study of read filtering for tumor transcriptome and immune sequencing. Study-wide background: Mean patient age was roughly 61 years, range about 47 to 85; approximately 18 male, about 15 female. Per sample, TCR-region reads ranged about 4.05 to 10.27 million by IR-seq, 85 to 1273 by RNA-seq. DNase treatment preceded whole-transcriptome library preparation. Study-wide findings and caveats: RNA-seq captured clonotypes less deeply and reliably than IR-seq.

The CDR3 extends over 12 amino acids. CDR1 is SGHRS and CDR2 is YFSETQ in the germline V gene. This clonotype showed up just once. Its cognate antigen is unknown. The junction differs from germline at one of its ends, possibly a read error. The library was built from roughly 400 ng RNA with molecular barcoded adaptors for alpha/delta and beta/gamma chains. TCRdb called the reads again in MiXCR, with one record for every CDR3 protein. Of approximately 90,000 distinct CDR3 sequences listed, 9% to 15% are singletons. The clonotype originates from a donor aged 40 or older with multiple myeloma. The sequencing sample was made of a population of CD138-negative cells sorted from bone marrow. The genes are TRBV5-1 and TRBJ2-7; 8 bases are shared with TRBD1. CDR3 sequence: CASSRTGNDQYF. The CDR3 nucleotides are TGCGCCAGCAGCAGGACAGGGAACGATCAGTACTTC.